The 9 T cell receptor beta chains in this list originate from one sample, sequenced in a study of T cells in Graves' hyperthyroidism and ophthalmopathy. RNA transcripts yielded amplified TCR beta CDR3 regions. Initially, a first-round RT-PCR of the TCR CDR3 employed the HTBI primer set. TCRdb re-derived calls from the multiplex PCR reads in MiXCR, one entry per CDR3 protein. The sample contains 460,000 or so distinct CDR3 sequences, approximately 14% of which appear only once. Specimen: blood. Every receptor here comes from a woman aged 18 to 35 with Graves' hyperthyroidism.

As regards this clonotype: The CDR3 ends on some other residue instead of the conserved phenylalanine or tryptophan, so this is likely a read error. The chain joins TRBV3-1 to TRBJ2-1; no firm D call. Germline V lookup: CDR1 LGHDT, CDR2 YNNKEL (reference sequence). This CDR3 region has 14 residues. Deletions cut 3 bases from V and 4 bases from J, with 10 bases between. Here the CDR3 reads CASSQPDGYNEQFS. The CDR3 bases are TGTGCCAGCAGCCAGCCGGACGGTTACAATGAGCAGTTCTCC.

Of note for this clonotype: A much larger clone differs by one base, so this may be a read error. This chain joins TRBV24-1 and TRBJ2-5, with D perhaps assigned TRBD1 or TRBD2 (5 bases each). Deletions cut 9 bases from V and 5 bases from J, with 27 bases between. CDR3 size: 17 residues. The germline V gene has CDR1 KGHDR and CDR2 SFDVKD. The CDR3 is CATGAPGPTLVEETQYF. CDR3 nucleotides: TGTGCCACCGGTGCCCCGGGACCCACCTTGGTAGAGGAGACCCAGTACTTC.

This clonotype was detected ten times or more. V is TRBV20-1 and J is TRBJ2-7; TRBD2 matches at 10 bases. Germline assignment: CDR1 DFQATT and CDR2 SNEGSKA (reference sequence). The CDR3 contains 14 residues. V lost 5 bases and J lost 0; bases outside the gene matches: 4. CDR3 residues: CSALGTSDSYEQYV. For the CDR3, the DNA is TGCAGTGCTCTTGGGACTAGCGACTCCTACGAGCAGTACGTC.

The V call is TRBV3-1, the J call TRBJ2-3, with D uncertain. The V end lost 4 bases, the J end lost 5 bases, and 10 bases lay between the germline ends. Germline CDR1 LGHDT, CDR2 YNNKEL (reference sequence). CDR3 size: 13 residues. CDR3 nucleotide sequence: TGTGCCAGCAGCCCATACATTCAAGATACGCAGTATTTT. Protein sequence: CASSPYIQDTQYF.

This clonotype was found many times. The genes are TRBV20-1 and TRBJ1-2; a weak D match, TRBD1 (5 bases). This CDR3 contains 14 residues. V shed 5 bases and J shed 8 bases, with 21 bases lying between them. Germline-derived CDR1 and CDR2 are DFQATT and SNEGSKA (reference sequence). CDR3 region: CSALGGDLLLGYTF. The CDR3 region has the DNA TGCAGTGCTCTAGGCGGGGACCTGCTGCTCGGCTACACCTTC.

There are many counts of this clonotype. The CDR3 DNA sequence: TGCGCCACCAGGTCCCGGGACAACCCCCGTGAGCAGTTCTTC. Encoded protein: CATRSRDNPREQFF. The V gene is TRBV10-2, the J gene TRBJ2-1, with D perhaps matching TRBD1 (6 bases). Germline V lookup: CDR1 WSHSY, CDR2 SAAADI. CDR3 length: 14 residues. The germline V and J ends were trimmed by 10 bases and 9 bases, with 22 bases remaining between them.

In its sample, this clonotype was seen a few times. The V and J genes are TRBV14 and TRBJ2-7; the D gene could be TRBD1 or TRBD2 (6 bases each). The CDR3 sequence is 14 residues long. Germline loops: CDR1 SGHDN, CDR2 FVKESK. V was clipped by 4 bases and J by 6 bases, with 16 bases between them. CDR3 protein: CASSRSEGGLEQYF. As DNA, the CDR3 is TGTGCCAGCAGCCGTAGTGAGGGGGGCCTCGAGCAGTACTTC.

There are many counts of this clonotype. The V call is TRBV28, the J call TRBJ1-6, with 9 nucleotides matching TRBD1. This CDR3 has 17 amino acids. Trimming removed 5 bases from V and 7 bases from J; junction bases left unmatched: 12. CDR1 and CDR2 (germline): MDHEN, SYDVKM. The CDR3 reads CASSNHRGLPRNSPLHF. CDR3 DNA: TGTGCCAGCAGTAACCACAGGGGGCTTCCTCGAAATTCACCCCTCCACTTT.

The genes are TRBV5-1 and TRBJ2-1; the D gene could be TRBD1 or TRBD2 (5 bases each). Trimming pared 0 bases from V and 9 bases from J, leaving 13 bases between. CDR1 is SGHRS, CDR2 YFSETQ, per germline. This CDR3 comprises 14 residues. The CDR3 loop is CASSLAIGAGEQFF. The DNA for the CDR3 is TGCGCCAGCAGCTTGGCGATAGGGGCGGGTGAGCAGTTCTTC.